This T cell receptor beta chain was identified during a study of PD-1 blockade in classical Hodgkin lymphoma. Study as a whole: Once every 2 weeks, patients received intravenous nivolumab at 3 mg/kg.

Trimming cost V 6 bases and J 10 bases; bases outside gene matches: 1. The CDR3 length is 11 residues. Germline values: CDR1 PRHDT, CDR2 FYEKMQ (reference sequence). Overall study results and limits: After ASCT, patients who started nivolumab under 1 year later were excluded. With CD4+ cells, TCR diversity rose significantly by C4D1, but not with CD8+ cells. Newly diagnosed patients had diversity similar to the baseline diversity of complete responders.

Sequencing used immunoSEQ multiplex PCR; TCRdb keeps in-frame clones, though not all of them. The table shows roughly 61,000 clones, with 80% to 90% occurring only once. The table lists this clone with a count of one. Its antigen remains unknown. Each of the patients experienced relapse following autologous stem cell transplantation, and their brentuximab vedotin exposure differed. The V call is TRBV13, the J call TRBJ1-4; TRBD1 matches 8 bases. The sequenced sample was peripheral blood mononuclear cells (PBMCs), obtained at baseline. The clonotype originates from a human donor with classical Hodgkin lymphoma. Here the CDR3 DNA reads TGTGCCAGCAGAACAGGGGGAAAACTGTTTTTT. Protein: CASRTGGKLFF.